This T cell receptor beta chain is drawn from a study of blood T cells in healthy people across ages. A second roughly 6 to 11 cycle PCR used barcoded and J-beta primers. TCRdb analysed the 5' RACE reads with MiXCR anew, one entry per CDR3 protein. This table has roughly 1,800,000 distinct CDR3 sequences, roughly 52% appearing once. In germline, CDR1 is LGHDT, CDR2 YNNKEL (reference sequence). This CDR3 is 16 amino acids long. Sequences were obtained from blood. The V call is TRBV3-1, the J call TRBJ2-4, with unresolved D. The DNA matches TRBJ2-5 better at its end, which makes the J call doubtful. The sequence came from a middle-aged woman in good health. CDR3 residues: CASSQKRRINQETQYF. The CDR3 nucleotides are TGTGCCAGCAGCCAAAAGAGGAGAATCAACCAAGAGACCCAGTACTTC.